This T cell receptor (beta chain) comes out of a study of early T cells in non-severe SARS-CoV-2 infection. Across the whole study: Investigators sequenced bulk RNA drawn from unsorted whole blood, and chains remained unpaired. Findings and caveats of the study: VDJdb matching, biased toward anti-spike CD8 responses, missed private and CD4 specificities.

V lost 8 bases and J 7 bases, leaving 6 bases between the germline ends. Germline V lookup: CDR1 ENHRY, CDR2 SYGVKD. This CDR3 is built from 10 residues. The library protocol tagged individual cDNA molecules with unique molecular identifiers. TCRdb independently ran MiXCR on the 5' RACE reads; one entry per CDR3 protein. This table has approximately 84,000 distinct CDR3 sequences, under 15% appearing once. This clonotype was seen more than once but under ten times. Its target is not known. Sample: whole blood. The rearrangement links TRBV10-3 to TRBJ1-3; D gene ambiguous. This clonotype was obtained from an adult who was a healthcare worker with PCR-confirmed SARS-CoV-2 infection or an uninfected control (not recorded which). CDR3 sequence (DNA): TGTGCCATCGGCCGGAACACCATATATTTT. Translating it yields CAIGRNTIYF.